The next 13 T cell receptor beta chains were all read from a single sample in a study of T cell clonotyping in hematopoietic cell transplantation. Repertoires were generated with immunoSEQ multiplex PCR, while TCRdb's copy carries only in-frame clones and drops some. Among roughly 44,000 clones listed, 95% were seen once. Sequences were obtained from peripheral blood mononuclear cells. The receptors originated from a man aged 25 to 40 in good health. Some clones in this sample may be carry-over from other donors' samples.

The chain couples TRBV10-3 to TRBJ2-2, with 7 bases that match TRBD1. Germline trimming cut 6 bases from V and 0 bases from J; bases unmatched to any gene: 16. Germline V gene data show CDR1 as ENHRY and CDR2 as SYGVKD. The CDR3 contains 19 residues. The CDR3 loop is CAIRTGTDRPQTNTGELFF. CDR3 sequence (DNA): TGTGCCATCAGGACCGGCACGGACAGGCCCCAAACGAACACCGGGGAGCTGTTTTTT.

This clone was counted once. The J gene is TRBJ2-3, the V gene TRBV6-4; D gene uncertain. The V and J ends lost 6 bases and 5 bases respectively, with 12 bases between them. The CDR3 has 13 residues. Germline V gene lookup returns CDR1 MRHNA and CDR2 SNTAGT. The CDR3 DNA reads as TGTGCCAGCAGCCTCATGGTTGAAGATACGCAGTATTTT. Translating gives CASSLMVEDTQYF.

The gene calls are TRBV7-8 and TRBJ2-6, with D tentatively TRBD2 (5 bases). The CDR3 spans 21 residues. V shed 2 bases and J shed 2 bases, with 25 bases lying between them. Germline V gene data show CDR1 as SGHVS and CDR2 as FQNEAQ. This CDR3 reads CASSLQIPRDALAAGANVLTF. The CDR3 nucleotides are TGTGCCAGCAGCTTACAAATCCCCCGGGATGCCCTAGCTGCTGGGGCCAACGTCCTGACTTTC.

The chain recombines TRBV14 with TRBJ2-1; the match to TRBD2 covers 7 bases. CDR3 length equals 15 residues. CDR1 SGHDN and CDR2 FVKESK come from the germline V gene. The V segment lost 2 bases and the J segment 7 bases; nucleotides outside the gene matches: 8. The CDR3 DNA reads TGTGCCAGCAGCCAACGGCTAGCGGACACAAATGAGCAGTTCTTC. It specifies CASSQRLADTNEQFF. The entire variable domain, with the rest obtained from reference TRBV14 and TRBJ2-1, is as follows: EAGVTQFPSHSVIEKGQTVTLRCDPISGHDNLYWYRRVMGKEIKFLLHFVKESKQDESGMPNNRFLAERTGGTYSTLKVQPAELEDSGVYFCASSQRLADTNEQFFGPGTRLTVL.

This chain links TRBV6-5 with TRBJ2-3; D not resolved. V was shortened by 2 bases and J by 5 bases, with 14 bases between the two germline ends. Germline values: CDR1 MNHEY, CDR2 SVGAGI. CDR3 length: 15 amino acids. This CDR3 reads CASSYGGSSRDTQYF. The CDR3 nucleotides are TGTGCCAGCAGTTACGGTGGCAGTTCTCGAGATACGCAGTATTTT.

As to this clone: The same CDR3 arises from other DNA sequences in this sample as well. The chain is built from TRBV4-2 and TRBJ2-7, with 9 bases that match TRBD1. This CDR3 has 16 amino acids. The junction had 11 bases not matched to a gene; V was cut back by 3 bases and J by 5 bases. Germline V gene data show CDR1 as LGHNA and CDR2 as YNFKEQ. The CDR3 here is CASSQDHPGQGHEQYF. The CDR3 nucleotides are TGTGCCAGCAGCCAGGATCATCCTGGACAGGGGCACGAGCAGTACTTC.

The rearrangement links TRBV6-6 to TRBJ2-3; no clear D. Germline V gene lookup returns CDR1 MNHNY and CDR2 SVGAGI (reference sequence). V lost 5 bases and J 0 bases, leaving 9 bases between the germline ends. The CDR3 totals 14 residues. This CDR3 is CASSHRGSTDTQYF. CDR3 DNA: TGTGCCAGCAGTCACCGCGGCAGCACAGATACGCAGTATTTT.

The chain employs TRBV7-3 and TRBJ2-3, with 13 positions matching TRBD2. The CDR3 length is 17 residues. The germline V gene has CDR1 SGHTA and CDR2 FQGTGA. Trimming cost V 0 bases and J 5 bases; bases outside gene matches: 5. The CDR3 DNA follows: TGTGCCAGCAGCTTAACCGTACTAGCGGGGGGGCAAGATACGCAGTATTTT. Protein sequence: CASSLTVLAGGQDTQYF.

The V call is TRBV29-1, the J call TRBJ1-1; 11 bases fit TRBD1. From germline, CDR1 is SQVTM and CDR2 ANQGSEA. V shed 6 bases, J shed 3 bases, and the junction held 12 bases outside the gene matches. The CDR3 runs to 16 residues. The CDR3 nucleotides are TGCAGCGTCGCCGAGGGACAGGGGGTATGGGACACTGAAGCTTTCTTT. Translating gives CSVAEGQGVWDTEAFF.

The V and J genes are TRBV4-3 and TRBJ1-1; 8 bases match TRBD1. The germline V gene has CDR1 LGHNA and CDR2 YSLEER. Trimming cost V 0 bases and J 9 bases; bases outside gene matches: 3. This CDR3 comprises 13 residues. CDR3 amino acids: CASSQDRQGKAFF. The CDR3, as DNA: TGCGCCAGCAGCCAAGACCGACAGGGGAAAGCTTTCTTT.

This clone was recorded once. This chain links TRBV6-1 with TRBJ1-3; D might be TRBD1 (6 bases). Per the germline V gene, CDR1 is MNHNS and CDR2 is SASEGT. V lost 6 bases and J 2 bases, leaving 11 bases between the germline ends. The CDR3 contains 14 residues. CDR3 DNA sequence: TGTGCCAGCAGAATTGGACAGCCTGGAAACACCATATATTTT. Encoded protein: CASRIGQPGNTIYF.

This chain connects TRBV7-6 to TRBJ1-2; possibly TRBD1 for D (6 bases). Trimming removed 0 bases at V and 5 bases at J, with 10 bases between. The length of the CDR3 is 14 residues. CDR1 and CDR2 from the germline V gene are SGHVS and FNYEAQ. The CDR3 loop reads CASSLAGGEYGYTF. The CDR3 coding sequence is TGTGCCAGCAGCTTAGCAGGGGGTGAATATGGCTACACCTTC.

This sequence joins TRBV12-5 and TRBJ2-5; D unresolved. Looked up from germline, CDR1 is LGHNT and CDR2 is FRNRAP. V was shortened by 5 bases and J by 2 bases, with 6 bases between the two germline ends. This CDR3 is 12 amino acids long. The CDR3 region has the DNA TGTGCTAGTGGTCAGAAGCAAGAGACCCAGTACTTC. Amino acid sequence: CASGQKQETQYF.